This T cell receptor beta chain was captured by sequencing in a study of blood T cell repertoires in COVID-19. For the study at large: The United States, Italy and Spain provided the acute and convalescent COVID-19 samples.

The CDR3 runs 13 residues. The J segment lost 6 bases and the V segment lost 6 bases, leaving 6 bases of the junction unmatched. The germline V gene has CDR1 SGDLS and CDR2 YYNGEE. The protocol was immunoSEQ multiplex PCR, while the TCRdb copy is restricted to in-frame clones and leaves out a portion. The repertoire has about 180,000 clones, under 85% of them found once; the top ten carry 9.8%. This clone was seen only once. This clonotype was sampled from a woman of 80 years or more with acute or convalescent COVID-19. This chain connects TRBV9 to TRBJ2-1, with TRBD2 matching over 7 bases. The specimen sequenced was peripheral blood. The CDR3 loop reads CASTRLAGNEQFF. In nucleotides, the CDR3 is TGTGCCAGCACCAGACTAGCCGGCAATGAGCAGTTCTTC.